Listed below are T cell receptor beta chains from one sample, sequenced in a study of T-cell reconstitution after alpha-beta-depleted transplantation in children. TCRdb re-analysed the PCR reads in MiXCR, keeping a single row per CDR3 protein. Of 240,000 or so distinct CDR3 sequences listed, around 7.5% are singletons. The sample in question was PBMCs, mostly from graft donor cells, obtained 180 days after TCRalphabeta/CD19-depleted stem cell transplant. All receptors derive from a male patient between 10 and 17 years old who had a stem cell transplant for acute lymphoblastic leukemia, so the T cells may come from the graft donor. Each CDR3 is given with its conserved first and last residue. Only part of the rows carry a size: once, few, many, or a class if the clone is expanded.

size: many
V: TRBV20-1
CDR3: CSATGLFTDTQYF

size: NA
V: TRBV4-2
CDR3: CASSTDKGYGYTF

size: many
V: TRBV27
CDR3: CASTRGAEAFF

size: many
V: TRBV27
CDR3: CASSESPGTQYF

size: many
V: TRBV20-1
CDR3: CSASKGQGPLLYF

size: few
V: TRBV12-3/TRBV12-4
CDR3: CASSLKGGAFF

size: few
V: TRBV20-1
CDR3: CSARGLAGGPHEQYF

size: many
V: TRBV5-1
CDR3: CASSLGGRPQAQYF

size: few
V: TRBV23-1
CDR3: CASSHRRQGSFYEQYF

size: many
V: TRBV7-8
CDR3: CASSLGGLPWNTGELFF

size: many
V: TRBV11-2
CDR3: CASSPVAATQYF

size: few
V: TRBV7-9
CDR3: CASSPTPSLQFF

size: many
V: TRBV20-1
CDR3: CSARDPGLAGGAGELFF

size: NA
V: TRBV15
CDR3: CATSRDTGGVYGYTF

size: NA
V: TRBV14
CDR3: CASSQGTTSGRAREQFF

size: many
V: TRBV28
CDR3: CASSSGVGNTIYF

size: many
V: TRBV11-1
CDR3: CASSPGLGGVYNEQFF

size: many
V: TRBV4-2
CDR3: CASSQQDRDSPLHF

size: many
V: TRBV5-1
CDR3: CASSTPRGENTGELFF

size: NA
V: TRBV14
CDR3: CASSQVGQVEFF

size: few
V: TRBV12-5
CDR3: CASGNTGFSGANVLTF

size: many
V: TRBV7-9
CDR3: CASSLESGGPQHF

size: many
V: TRBV5-1
CDR3: CASSLDTYEQYF